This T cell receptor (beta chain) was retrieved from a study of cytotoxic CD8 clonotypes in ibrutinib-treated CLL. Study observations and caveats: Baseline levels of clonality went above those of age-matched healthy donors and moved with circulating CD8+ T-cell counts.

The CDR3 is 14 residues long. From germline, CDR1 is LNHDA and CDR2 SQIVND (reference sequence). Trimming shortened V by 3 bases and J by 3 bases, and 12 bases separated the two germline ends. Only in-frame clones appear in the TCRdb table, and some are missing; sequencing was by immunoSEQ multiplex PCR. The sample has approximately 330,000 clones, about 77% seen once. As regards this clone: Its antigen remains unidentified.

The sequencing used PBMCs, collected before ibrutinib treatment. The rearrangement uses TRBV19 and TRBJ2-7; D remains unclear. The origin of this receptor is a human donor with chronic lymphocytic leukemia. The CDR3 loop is CASSISGRYYEQYF. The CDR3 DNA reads TGTGCCAGTAGTATCTCCGGCAGATACTACGAGCAGTACTTC.